Following are 12 T cell receptor beta chains from one sample sequenced in a study of T-cell reconstitution after alpha-beta-depleted transplantation in children. The TCRbeta library was prepared with unique molecular identifiers. TCRdb itself ran the PCR reads through MiXCR, one entry per CDR3 protein. The table lists 240,000 or so distinct CDR3 sequences, roughly 8% of them singletons. This specimen consisted of PBMCs, mostly from graft donor cells, obtained 180 days after TCRalphabeta/CD19-depleted stem cell transplant. The receptor set was obtained from a male patient younger than 18 who had a stem cell transplant for acute lymphoblastic leukemia, so the T cells may come from the graft donor.

Ten or more counts support this clonotype. The V call is TRBV4-3, the J call TRBJ1-1; unclear D gene. The CDR3 is 15 amino acids. Germline V gives CDR1 LGHNA, CDR2 YSLEER. Trimming pared 0 bases from V and 0 bases from J, leaving 8 bases between. CDR3 region: CASSQESRMNTEAFF. For the CDR3, the DNA is TGCGCCAGCAGCCAAGAGAGCCGGATGAACACTGAAGCTTTCTTT.

This clonotype occurred many times. The chain carries TRBV7-2 and TRBJ1-2; 8 nucleotides match TRBD1. The germline gives CDR1 SGHTA, CDR2 FQGNSA. There are 15 residues in the CDR3. The ends lost 3 bases at V and 0 bases at J; junction bases unmatched: 3. CDR3 in DNA: TGTGCCAGCAGCTTGGACAGGGCGGCTAACTATGGCTACACCTTC. It encodes CASSLDRAANYGYTF.

This clonotype was observed many times. V is TRBV20-1 and J is TRBJ1-6; D possibly corresponds to TRBD1 (5 bases). Germline V gives CDR1 DFQATT, CDR2 SNEGSKA (reference sequence). With 0 bases removed from V and 6 bases from J, the gap between germline ends came to 15 bases. The CDR3 has 16 residues. CDR3 in DNA: TGCAGTGCTAGAGACATATTGGGGGGGACTAATTCACCCCTCCACTTT. It codes for CSARDILGGTNSPLHF.

This clonotype appeared many times. The chain uses TRBV20-1 and TRBJ2-5, with D uncertain. V was pared by 6 bases and J by 2 bases, with 13 bases between. CDR1 and CDR2 from the germline V gene are DFQATT and SNEGSKA (reference sequence). This CDR3 contains 13 residues. CDR3 region: CSARHSRQETQYF. In DNA form, the CDR3 reads TGCAGTGCCCGTCACAGTAGACAAGAGACCCAGTACTTC.

This clonotype was detected many times. The chain is built from TRBV29-1 and TRBJ2-7; possible D gene TRBD1, 5 bases. Germline CDR1 and CDR2: SQVTM and ANQGSEA. There are 13 residues in the CDR3. The V end lost 0 bases, the J end lost 2 bases, and 8 bases lay between the germline ends. DNA for the CDR3: TGCAGCGTTGAAGAAGGGGTACCCTACGAGCAGTACTTC. Protein: CSVEEGVPYEQYF.

The chain recombines TRBV5-6 with TRBJ2-1, with 8 nucleotides matching TRBD2. The CDR3 covers 16 residues. In germline, CDR1 is SGHDT, CDR2 YYEEEE. Trimming cost V 2 bases and J 7 bases; bases outside gene matches: 11. CDR3 loop: CASSFLRPSGWNEQFF. CDR3 in DNA: TGTGCCAGCAGCTTTCTGAGGCCTAGCGGGTGGAATGAGCAGTTCTTC.

This clonotype was detected many times. The chain couples TRBV20-1 to TRBJ1-4, with TRBD1 matching 10 bases. The CDR3 is made up of 15 amino acids. CDR1 DFQATT and CDR2 SNEGSKA come from the germline V gene (reference sequence). V was clipped by 0 bases and J by 8 bases; unmatched bases: 6. The CDR3 region is CSARDTDRGREKLFF. As DNA, the CDR3 is TGCAGTGCTAGAGATACGGACAGGGGGAGAGAAAAACTGTTTTTT.

A word on this clonotype: A much larger clone lies one base from this, so it may be a read error. The chain combines TRBV12-3 or TRBV12-4 with TRBJ1-5, with D possibly matching TRBD1 (5 bases). This CDR3 is built from 13 residues. V lost 4 bases to trimming and J lost 9 bases, with 13 bases between them. The CDR3 DNA reads as TGTGCCAGCAGTTGGACACATTCGGGGCCCCAGCATTTT. It translates to CASSWTHSGPQHF.

This clonotype was counted ten times or more. The chain's CDR3 is CASSYAGQETQYF. The CDR3 DNA follows: TGTGCCAGCAGTTACGCGGGGCAGGAGACCCAGTACTTC. This chain uses TRBV6-2 or TRBV6-3 with TRBJ2-5; a possible D gene is TRBD2 (6 bases). Looked up from germline, CDR1 is MNHEY and CDR2 is SVGEGT. Trimming removed 2 bases at V and 5 bases at J, with 9 bases between. CDR3 length equals 13 residues.

This clonotype was detected many times. This sequence joins TRBV2 and TRBJ2-5, with a tentative D call TRBD1 (5 bases). Germline CDR1 reads SNHLY; CDR2 reads FYNNEI. The germline V and J ends were trimmed by 8 bases and 5 bases, with 21 bases remaining between them. The CDR3 contains 15 residues. The CDR3 loop is CASVGQDSFVETQYF. The CDR3 DNA is TGTGCCAGCGTCGGACAAGACTCCTTTGTGGAGACCCAGTACTTC.

On this clonotype: This may stem from a read error, because a much larger clone lies one nucleotide away. The chain has TRBV11-2 and TRBJ2-7; 9 bases align to TRBD1. V shed 6 bases, J shed 11 bases, and the junction held 11 bases outside the gene matches. This CDR3 spans 13 amino acids. CDR1 and CDR2 (germline): SGHAT, FQNNGV. In DNA form, the CDR3 reads TGTGCCAGCAGTTCACCGACACAGGGGGCGGAGTACGTC. Translating gives CASSSPTQGAEYV.

V is TRBV11-2 and J is TRBJ2-1; D could derive from TRBD1 or TRBD2 (7 bases each). This CDR3 region has 18 residues. Germline CDR1 SGHAT, CDR2 FQNNGV. V lost 2 bases, J lost 0 bases, and 17 bases lay in between. Written as DNA, the CDR3 is TGTGCCAGCAGCTTAAGACAGGGAGGGCCACGCTCCTACAATGAGCAGTTCTTC. Its translation is CASSLRQGGPRSYNEQFF.